Below, 3 T cell receptor beta chains from the same sample are listed, as sequenced in a study of blood T cell repertoires in COVID-19. Repertoires were generated with immunoSEQ multiplex PCR, while TCRdb's copy carries only in-frame clones and drops some. The sample includes about 150,000 clones, roughly 93% of them seen just once. Sequencing used peripheral blood. The receptor source for this set is a young man with COVID-19, enrolled during active disease.

In its sample, this clone was seen a few times. The chain uses TRBV5-6 and TRBJ1-1, with D unclear. Germline assignment: CDR1 SGHDT and CDR2 YYEEEE. V was trimmed by 9 bases and J by 1 base, leaving 10 bases between them. The CDR3 is 12 amino acids. Written as DNA, the CDR3 is TGTGCCACCTCCACAGCGAACACTGAAGCTTTCTTT. Its protein is CATSTANTEAFF.

The rearrangement joins TRBV19 to TRBJ2-1; maybe TRBD2 (5 bases). CDR3 size: 17 residues. CDR1 and CDR2 from the germline V gene are LNHDA and SQIVND (reference sequence). V lost 3 bases to trimming and J lost 5 bases, with 20 bases between them. In nucleotides, the CDR3 is TGTGCCAGTAGTATTTCTCTAGCAGACTATCTTGACAATGAGCAGTTCTTC. Residues: CASSISLADYLDNEQFF.

This chain links TRBV18 with TRBJ2-2; D possibly corresponds to TRBD2 (5 bases). CDR3 length: 14 amino acids. Germline values: CDR1 KGHSH, CDR2 LQKENI. Trimming took off 7 bases at V and 4 bases at J, with 13 bases between the two ends. CDR3 coding DNA: TGTGCCAGCTTCCCGCCGGGGAGCACCGGGGAGCTGTTTTTT. Amino acid sequence: CASFPPGSTGELFF.